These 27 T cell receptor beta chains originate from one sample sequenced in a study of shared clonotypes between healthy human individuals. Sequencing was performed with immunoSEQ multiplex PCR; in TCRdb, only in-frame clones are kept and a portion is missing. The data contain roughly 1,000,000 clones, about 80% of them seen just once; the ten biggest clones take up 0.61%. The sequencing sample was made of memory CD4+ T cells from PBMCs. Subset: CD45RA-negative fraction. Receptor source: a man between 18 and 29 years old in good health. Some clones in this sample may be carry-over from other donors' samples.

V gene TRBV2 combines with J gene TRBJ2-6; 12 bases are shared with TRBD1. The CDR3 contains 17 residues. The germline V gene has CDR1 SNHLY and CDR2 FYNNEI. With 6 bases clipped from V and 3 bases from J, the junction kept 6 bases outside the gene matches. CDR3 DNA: TGTGCCAGCAGGGTGGGACAGGGGGCACGTGGGGCCAACGTCCTGACTTTC. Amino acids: CASRVGQGARGANVLTF.

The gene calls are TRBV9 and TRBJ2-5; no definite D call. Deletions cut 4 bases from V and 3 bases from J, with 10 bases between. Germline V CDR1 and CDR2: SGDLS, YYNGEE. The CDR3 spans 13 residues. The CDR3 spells CASSFGLEETQYF. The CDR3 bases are TGTGCCAGCAGCTTCGGGCTCGAAGAGACCCAGTACTTC.

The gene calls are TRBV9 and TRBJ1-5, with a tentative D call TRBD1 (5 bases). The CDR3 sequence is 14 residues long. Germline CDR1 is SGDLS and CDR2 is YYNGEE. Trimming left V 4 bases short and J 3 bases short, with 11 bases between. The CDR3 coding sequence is TGTGCCAGCAGCTCCGGACACTACAATCAGCCCCAGCATTTT. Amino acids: CASSSGHYNQPQHF.

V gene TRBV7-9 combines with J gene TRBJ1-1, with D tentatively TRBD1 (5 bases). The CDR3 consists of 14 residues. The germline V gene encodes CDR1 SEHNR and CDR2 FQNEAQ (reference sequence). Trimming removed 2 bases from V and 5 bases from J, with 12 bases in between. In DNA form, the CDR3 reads TGTGCCAGCAGCTTACATGCAGGGATGACTGAAGCTTTCTTT. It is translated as CASSLHAGMTEAFF.

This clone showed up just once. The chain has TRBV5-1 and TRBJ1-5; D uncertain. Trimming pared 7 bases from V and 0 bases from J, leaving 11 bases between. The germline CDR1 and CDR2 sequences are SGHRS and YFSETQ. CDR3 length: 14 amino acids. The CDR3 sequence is CASSDGDSNQPQHF. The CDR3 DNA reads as TGCGCCAGCTCGGACGGGGATAGCAATCAGCCCCAGCATTTT.

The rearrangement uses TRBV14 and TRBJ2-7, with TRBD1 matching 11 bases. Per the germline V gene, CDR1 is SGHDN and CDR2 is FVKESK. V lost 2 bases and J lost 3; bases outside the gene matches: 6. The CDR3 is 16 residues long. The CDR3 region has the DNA TGTGCCAGCAGCCAATCAGGTGGGACAGGGGGCTACGAGCAGTACTTC. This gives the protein CASSQSGGTGGYEQYF. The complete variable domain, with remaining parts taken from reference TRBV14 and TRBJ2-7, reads EAGVTQFPSHSVIEKGQTVTLRCDPISGHDNLYWYRRVMGKEIKFLLHFVKESKQDESGMPNNRFLAERTGGTYSTLKVQPAELEDSGVYFCASSQSGGTGGYEQYFGPGTRLTVT.

Written as DNA, the CDR3 is TGTGCCAGTAGTAAATTAAAGGGACAGGGATCCTACGAGCAGTACTTC. It translates to CASSKLKGQGSYEQYF. The J gene is TRBJ2-7, the V gene TRBV19, with 9 nucleotides matching TRBD1. Germline CDR1 reads LNHDA; CDR2 reads SQIVND (reference sequence). CDR3 size: 16 residues. Germline trimming cut 4 bases from V and 1 base from J; bases unmatched to any gene: 8.

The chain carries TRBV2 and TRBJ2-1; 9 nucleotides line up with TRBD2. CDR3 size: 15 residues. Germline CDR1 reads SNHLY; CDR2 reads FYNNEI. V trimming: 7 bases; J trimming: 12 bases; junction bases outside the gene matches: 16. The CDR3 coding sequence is TGTGCCAGCAAACCCGGGACTAGCTATGAAAGAAGGCAGTTCTTC. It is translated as CASKPGTSYERRQFF.

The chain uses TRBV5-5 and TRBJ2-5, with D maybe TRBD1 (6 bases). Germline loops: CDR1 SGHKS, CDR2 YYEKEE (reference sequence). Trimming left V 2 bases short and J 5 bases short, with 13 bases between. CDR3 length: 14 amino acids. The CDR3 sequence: CASSLSGVEETQYF. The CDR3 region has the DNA TGTGCCAGCAGCTTATCAGGGGTCGAGGAGACCCAGTACTTC.

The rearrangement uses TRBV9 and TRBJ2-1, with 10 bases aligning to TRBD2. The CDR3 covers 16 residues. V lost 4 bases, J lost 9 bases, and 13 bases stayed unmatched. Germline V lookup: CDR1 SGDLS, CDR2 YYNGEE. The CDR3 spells CASSPQSGRAGSEQFF. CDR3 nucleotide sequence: TGTGCCAGCAGCCCCCAAAGCGGGAGGGCCGGTAGTGAGCAGTTCTTC.

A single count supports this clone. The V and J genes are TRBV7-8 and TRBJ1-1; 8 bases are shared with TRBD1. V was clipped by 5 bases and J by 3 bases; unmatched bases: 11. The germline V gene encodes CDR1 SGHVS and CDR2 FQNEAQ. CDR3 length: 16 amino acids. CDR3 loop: CASSRTDRGGDTEAFF. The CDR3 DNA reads TGTGCCAGCAGCCGAACCGACAGGGGAGGGGACACTGAAGCTTTCTTT.

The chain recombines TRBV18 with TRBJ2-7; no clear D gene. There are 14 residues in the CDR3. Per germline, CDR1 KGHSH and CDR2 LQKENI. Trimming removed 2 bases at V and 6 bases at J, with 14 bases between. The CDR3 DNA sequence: TGTGCCAGCTCACCAACGGAACATGGGGTCGAGCAGTACTTC. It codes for CASSPTEHGVEQYF. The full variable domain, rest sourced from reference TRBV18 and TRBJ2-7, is NAGVMQNPRHLVRRRGQEARLRCSPMKGHSHVYWYRQLPEEGLKFMVYLQKENIIDESGMPKERFSAEFPKEGPSILRIQQVVRGDSAAYFCASSPTEHGVEQYFGPGTRLTVT.

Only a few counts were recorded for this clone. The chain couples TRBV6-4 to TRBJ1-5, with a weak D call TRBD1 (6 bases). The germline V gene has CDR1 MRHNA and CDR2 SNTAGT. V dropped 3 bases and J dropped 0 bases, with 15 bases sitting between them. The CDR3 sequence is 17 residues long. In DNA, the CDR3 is TGTGCCAGCAGTGATTTCGTACAGGACAGTAGCAATCAGCCCCAGCATTTT. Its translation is CASSDFVQDSSNQPQHF.

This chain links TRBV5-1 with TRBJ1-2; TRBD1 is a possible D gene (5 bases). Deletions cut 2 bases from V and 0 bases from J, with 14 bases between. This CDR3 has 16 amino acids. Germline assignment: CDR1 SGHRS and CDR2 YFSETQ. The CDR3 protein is CASSFRQGKANYGYTF. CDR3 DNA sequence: TGCGCCAGCAGCTTTCGCCAGGGTAAAGCTAACTATGGCTACACCTTC.

The CDR3 DNA is TGTGCCAGCAGTCGGACGTCGGCTAGCGGGAGCTACGAGCAGTACTTC. Translated: CASSRTSASGSYEQYF. This chain links TRBV11-3 with TRBJ2-7; 10 nucleotides match TRBD2. The trim removed 6 bases at V and 3 bases at J, leaving 11 bases unmatched. This CDR3 is 16 amino acids long. Germline-derived CDR1 and CDR2 are SGHNT and YENEEA.

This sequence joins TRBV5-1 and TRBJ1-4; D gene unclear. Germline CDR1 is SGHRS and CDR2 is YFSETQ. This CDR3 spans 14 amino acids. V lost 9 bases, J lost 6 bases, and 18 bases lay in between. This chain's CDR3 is CAIEPRGRDEKLFF. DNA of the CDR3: TGCGCCATCGAACCTCGGGGTAGGGATGAAAAACTGTTTTTT. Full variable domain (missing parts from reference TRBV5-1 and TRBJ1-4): KAGVTQTPRYLIKTRGQQVTLSCSPISGHRSVSWYQQTPGQGLQFLFEYFSETQRNKGNFPGRFSGRQFSNSRSEMNVSTLELGDSALYLCAIEPRGRDEKLFFGSGTQLSVL.

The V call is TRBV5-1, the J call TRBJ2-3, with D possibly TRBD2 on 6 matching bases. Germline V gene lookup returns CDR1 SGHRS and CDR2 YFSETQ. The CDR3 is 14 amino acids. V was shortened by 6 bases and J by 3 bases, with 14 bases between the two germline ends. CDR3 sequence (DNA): TGCGCCAGCAAGGCGAGGGAGGTGACAGATACGCAGTATTTT. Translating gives CASKAREVTDTQYF.

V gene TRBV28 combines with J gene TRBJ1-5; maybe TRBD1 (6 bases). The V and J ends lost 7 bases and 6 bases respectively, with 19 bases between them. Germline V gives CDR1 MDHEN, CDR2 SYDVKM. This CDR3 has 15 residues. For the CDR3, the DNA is TGTGCCAGCATCGAAGGGGGGGCGGTTAGTCAGCCCCAGCATTTT. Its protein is CASIEGGAVSQPQHF. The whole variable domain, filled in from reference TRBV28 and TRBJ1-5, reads DVKVTQSSRYLVKRTGEKVFLECVQDMDHENMFWYRQDPGLGLRLIYFSYDVKMKEKGDIPEGYSVSREKKERFSLILESASTNQTSMYLCASIEGGAVSQPQHFGDGTRLSIL.

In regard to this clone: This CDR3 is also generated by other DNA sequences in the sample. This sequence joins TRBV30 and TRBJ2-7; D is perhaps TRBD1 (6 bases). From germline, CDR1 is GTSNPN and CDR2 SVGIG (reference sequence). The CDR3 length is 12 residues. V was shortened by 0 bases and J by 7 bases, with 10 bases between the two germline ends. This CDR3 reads CAWSVTGTEQYF. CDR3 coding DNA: TGTGCCTGGAGTGTAACAGGGACAGAGCAGTACTTC.

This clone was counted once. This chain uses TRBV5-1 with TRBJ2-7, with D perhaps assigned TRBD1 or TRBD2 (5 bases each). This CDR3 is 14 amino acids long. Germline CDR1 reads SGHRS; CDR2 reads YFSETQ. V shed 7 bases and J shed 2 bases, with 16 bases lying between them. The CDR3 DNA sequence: TGCGCCAGCGGACCCGGGACGGAAACCTACGAGCAGTACTTC. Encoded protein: CASGPGTETYEQYF.

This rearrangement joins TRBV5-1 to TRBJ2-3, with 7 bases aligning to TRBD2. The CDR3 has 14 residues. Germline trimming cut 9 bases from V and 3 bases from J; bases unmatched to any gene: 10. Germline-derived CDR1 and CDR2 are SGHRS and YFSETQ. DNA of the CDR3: TGCGCCACTAGACTAGCCGGAGAAACAGATACGCAGTATTTT. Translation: CATRLAGETDTQYF. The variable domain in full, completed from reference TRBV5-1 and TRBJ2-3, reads KAGVTQTPRYLIKTRGQQVTLSCSPISGHRSVSWYQQTPGQGLQFLFEYFSETQRNKGNFPGRFSGRQFSNSRSEMNVSTLELGDSALYLCATRLAGETDTQYFGPGTRLTVL.

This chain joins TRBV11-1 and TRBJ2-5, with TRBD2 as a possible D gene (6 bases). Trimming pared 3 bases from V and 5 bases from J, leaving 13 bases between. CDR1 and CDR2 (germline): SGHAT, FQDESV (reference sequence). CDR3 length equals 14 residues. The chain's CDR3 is CASSFGPGGETQYF. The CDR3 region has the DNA TGTGCCAGCAGCTTTGGACCAGGAGGGGAGACCCAGTACTTC. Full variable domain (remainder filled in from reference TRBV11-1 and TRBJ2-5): EAEVAQSPRYKITEKSQAVAFWCDPISGHATLYWYRQILGQGPELLVQFQDESVVDDSQLPKDRFSAERLKGVDSTLKIQPAELGDSAMYLCASSFGPGGETQYFGPGTRLLVL.

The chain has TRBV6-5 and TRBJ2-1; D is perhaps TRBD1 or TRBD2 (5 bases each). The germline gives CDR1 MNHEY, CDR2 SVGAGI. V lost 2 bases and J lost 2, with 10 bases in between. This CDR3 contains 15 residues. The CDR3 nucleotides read TGTGCCAGCAGTTACGGGGGAAGAACCTACAATGAGCAGTTCTTC. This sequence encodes CASSYGGRTYNEQFF.

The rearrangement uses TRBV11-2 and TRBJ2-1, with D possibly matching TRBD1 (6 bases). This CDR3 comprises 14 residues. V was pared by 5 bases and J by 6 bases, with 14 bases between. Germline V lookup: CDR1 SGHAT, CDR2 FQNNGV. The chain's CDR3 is CASSRGRQVNEQFF. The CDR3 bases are TGTGCCAGCAGCCGAGGGCGACAGGTCAATGAGCAGTTCTTC.

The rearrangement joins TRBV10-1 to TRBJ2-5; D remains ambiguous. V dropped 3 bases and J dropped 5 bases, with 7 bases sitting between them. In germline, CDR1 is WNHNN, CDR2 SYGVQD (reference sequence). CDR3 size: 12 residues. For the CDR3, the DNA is TGCGCCAGCAGTGAAGGTCGGGAGACCCAGTACTTC. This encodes CASSEGRETQYF.

This CDR3 is CASSPGGSTGNTIYF. Here the CDR3 DNA reads TGTGCCAGCAGCCCAGGGGGTAGTACTGGAAACACCATATATTTT. The rearrangement uses TRBV28 and TRBJ1-3; TRBD1 aligns across 7 bases. The CDR3 sequence is 15 residues long. CDR1 and CDR2 (germline): MDHEN, SYDVKM. J lost 2 bases, V lost 6 bases, and 7 bases had no gene match.

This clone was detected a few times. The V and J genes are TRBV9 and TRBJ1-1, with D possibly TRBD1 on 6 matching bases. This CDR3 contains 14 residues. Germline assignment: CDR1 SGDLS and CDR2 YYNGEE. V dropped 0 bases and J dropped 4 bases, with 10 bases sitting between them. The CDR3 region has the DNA TGTGCCAGCAGCGTAGAGGGGGGGAGCACTGAAGCTTTCTTT. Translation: CASSVEGGSTEAFF. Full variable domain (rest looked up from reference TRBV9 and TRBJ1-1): DSGVTQTPKHLITATGQRVTLRCSPRSGDLSVYWYQQSLDQGLQFLIQYYNGEERAKGNILERFSAQQFPDLHSELNLSSLELGDSALYFCASSVEGGSTEAFFGQGTRLTVV.